This T cell receptor beta chain was sequenced for a study of tumor-infiltrating lymphocytes in primary liver carcinoma. Total RNA and DNA came together from around 18-30 mg of bulk tissue without cell sorting. Regarding this clonotype: Sequence at one end of the junction differs from germline and may be a read error.

The authors made TCR beta cDNA from approximately 490 ng total RNA with a constant-region primer. Slightly modified ARM-PCR served as the procedure for the TCR beta libraries. These libraries came from three rounds of nested multiplex PCR. The first two PCR rounds used TRBV1-TRBV30 primers with a Cbeta primer, nine to ten cycles each. TCRdb processed the multiplex PCR reads anew with MiXCR; each CDR3 protein has one entry. The sample has 80,000 or so distinct CDR3 sequences; 69% are singletons. The CDR3 contains 16 residues. Germline assignment: CDR1 SGHAT and CDR2 FQDESV (reference sequence). This sequence was found in a man in his forties with primary liver carcinoma and hepatitis B virus infection. The chain joins TRBV11-1 to TRBJ2-1, with unresolved D. Sequencing was carried out using tumor-adjacent normal liver tissue. CDR3 amino acids: CAGSPRVAESYNEQFF. The CDR3 DNA reads TGTGCCGGCAGCCCCCGGGTGGCGGAATCCTACAATGAGCAGTTCTTC.